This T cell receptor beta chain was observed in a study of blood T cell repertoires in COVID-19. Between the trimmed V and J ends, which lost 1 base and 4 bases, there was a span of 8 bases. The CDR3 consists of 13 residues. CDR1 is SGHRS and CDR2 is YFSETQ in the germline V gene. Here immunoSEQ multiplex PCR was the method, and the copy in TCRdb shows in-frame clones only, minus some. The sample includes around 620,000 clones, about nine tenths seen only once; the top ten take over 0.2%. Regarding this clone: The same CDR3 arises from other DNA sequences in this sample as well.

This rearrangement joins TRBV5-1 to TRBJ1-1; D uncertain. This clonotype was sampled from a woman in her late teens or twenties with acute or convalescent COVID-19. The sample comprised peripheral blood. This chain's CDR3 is CASSLRGGTEAFF. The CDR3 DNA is TGCGCCAGCAGCTTGCGGGGAGGCACTGAAGCTTTCTTT.